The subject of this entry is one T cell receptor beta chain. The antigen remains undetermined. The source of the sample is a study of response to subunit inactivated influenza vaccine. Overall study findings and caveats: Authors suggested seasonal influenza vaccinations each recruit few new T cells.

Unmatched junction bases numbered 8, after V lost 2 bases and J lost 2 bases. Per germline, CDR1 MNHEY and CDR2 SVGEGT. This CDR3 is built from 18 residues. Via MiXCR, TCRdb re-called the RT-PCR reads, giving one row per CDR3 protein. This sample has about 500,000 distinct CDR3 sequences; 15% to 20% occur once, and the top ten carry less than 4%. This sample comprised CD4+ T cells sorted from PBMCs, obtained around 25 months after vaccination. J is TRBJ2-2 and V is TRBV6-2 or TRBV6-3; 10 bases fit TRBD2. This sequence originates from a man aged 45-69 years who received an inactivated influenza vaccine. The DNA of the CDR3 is TGTGCCAGCAGTTACCCATCTAGCGGGGGAGGAAACACCGGGGAGCTGTTTTTT. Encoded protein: CASSYPSSGGGNTGELFF.